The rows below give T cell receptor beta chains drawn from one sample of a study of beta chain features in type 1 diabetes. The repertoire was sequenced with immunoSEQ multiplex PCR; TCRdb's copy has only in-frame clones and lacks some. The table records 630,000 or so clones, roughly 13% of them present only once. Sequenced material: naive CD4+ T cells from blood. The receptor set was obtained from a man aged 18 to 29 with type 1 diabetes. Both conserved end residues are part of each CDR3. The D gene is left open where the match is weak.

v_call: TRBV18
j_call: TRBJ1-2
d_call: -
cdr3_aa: CASSRRSSEGYTF

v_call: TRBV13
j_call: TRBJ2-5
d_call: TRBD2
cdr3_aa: CASSSTGRGGLETQYF

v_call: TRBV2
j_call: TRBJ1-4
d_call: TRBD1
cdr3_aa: CASSDDRDYNEKLFF

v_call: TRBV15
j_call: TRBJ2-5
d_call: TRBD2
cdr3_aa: CATSRGTGLAGDVMRTQYF

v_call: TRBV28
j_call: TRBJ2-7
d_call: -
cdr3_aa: CASSLWENDSYEQYF

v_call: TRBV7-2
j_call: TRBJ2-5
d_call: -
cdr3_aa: CASSPGSSGTQYF

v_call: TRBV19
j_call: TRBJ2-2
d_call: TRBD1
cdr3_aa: CGSSILRGRAGELFF

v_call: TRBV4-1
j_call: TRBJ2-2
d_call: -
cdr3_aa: CASSLSRGATGELFF

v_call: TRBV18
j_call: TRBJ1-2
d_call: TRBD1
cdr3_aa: CASSQDRGGYTF

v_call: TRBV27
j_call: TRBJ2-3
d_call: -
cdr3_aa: CASSVQGLDTQYF

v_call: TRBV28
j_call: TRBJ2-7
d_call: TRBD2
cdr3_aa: CASSLLGTSGSYEQYF

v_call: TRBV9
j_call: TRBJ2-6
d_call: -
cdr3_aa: CASSASLLYSGANVLTF

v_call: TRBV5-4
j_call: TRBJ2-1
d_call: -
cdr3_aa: CASSDGRFSSYNEQFF

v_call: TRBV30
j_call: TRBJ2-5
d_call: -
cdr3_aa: CAWKLGTDYQETQYF

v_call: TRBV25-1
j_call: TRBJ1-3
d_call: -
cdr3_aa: CASSERANTIYF

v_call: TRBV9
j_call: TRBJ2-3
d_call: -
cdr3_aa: CASSVSDPGGTDTQYF

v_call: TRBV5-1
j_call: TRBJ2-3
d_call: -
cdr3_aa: CASSLELDGTDTQYF

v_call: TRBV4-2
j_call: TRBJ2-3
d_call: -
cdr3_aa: CASSQLGAGLDTQYF

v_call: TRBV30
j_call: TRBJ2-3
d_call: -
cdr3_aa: CAWSDGGSDTQYF

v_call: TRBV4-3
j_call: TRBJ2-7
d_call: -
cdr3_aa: CASSQEVFSEQYF

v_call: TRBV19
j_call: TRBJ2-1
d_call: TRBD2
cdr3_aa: CATRGGRAFNEQFF

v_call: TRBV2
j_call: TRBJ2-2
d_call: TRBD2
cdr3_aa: CATMGGLAGVANTGELFF

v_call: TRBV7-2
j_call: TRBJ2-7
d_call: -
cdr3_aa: CASSPGAYEQYF

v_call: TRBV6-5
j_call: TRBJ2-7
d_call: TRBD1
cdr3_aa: CATTSQGAAYEQYF

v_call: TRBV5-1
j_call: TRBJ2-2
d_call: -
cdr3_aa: CASSLAAGSAGELFF

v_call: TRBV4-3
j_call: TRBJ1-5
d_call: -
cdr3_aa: CASSQVGSNQPQHF